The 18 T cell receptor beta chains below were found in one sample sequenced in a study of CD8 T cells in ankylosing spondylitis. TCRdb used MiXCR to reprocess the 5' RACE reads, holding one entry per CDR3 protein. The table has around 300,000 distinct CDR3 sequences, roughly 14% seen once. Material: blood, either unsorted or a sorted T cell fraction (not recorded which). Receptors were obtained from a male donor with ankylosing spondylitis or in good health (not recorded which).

The CDR3 coding sequence is TGTGCCAGCAGTTTAGCCGCCCTTCTACTTTACAATGAGCAGTTCTTC. As protein: CASSLAALLLYNEQFF. The chain combines TRBV12-3 or TRBV12-4 with TRBJ2-1; D unclear. The V and J ends lost 0 bases and 4 bases respectively, with 13 bases between them. This CDR3 is built from 16 residues.

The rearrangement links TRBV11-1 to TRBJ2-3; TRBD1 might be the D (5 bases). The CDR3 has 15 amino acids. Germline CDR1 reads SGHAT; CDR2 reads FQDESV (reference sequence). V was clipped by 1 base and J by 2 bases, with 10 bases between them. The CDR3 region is CASSLDGQATDTQYF. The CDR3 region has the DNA TGTGCCAGCAGCTTAGATGGACAAGCCACAGATACGCAGTATTTT.

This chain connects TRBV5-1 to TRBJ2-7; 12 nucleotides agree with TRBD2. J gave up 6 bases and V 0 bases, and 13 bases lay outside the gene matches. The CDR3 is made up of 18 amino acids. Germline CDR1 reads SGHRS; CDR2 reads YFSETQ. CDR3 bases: TGCGCCAGCAGCTTGGGACTAGCGGGAGCGGATCGGGGTCGCGAGCAGTACTTC. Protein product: CASSLGLAGADRGREQYF. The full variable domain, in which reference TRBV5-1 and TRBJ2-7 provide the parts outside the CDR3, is KAGVTQTPRYLIKTRGQQVTLSCSPISGHRSVSWYQQTPGQGLQFLFEYFSETQRNKGNFPGRFSGRQFSNSRSEMNVSTLELGDSALYLCASSLGLAGADRGREQYFGPGTRLTVT.

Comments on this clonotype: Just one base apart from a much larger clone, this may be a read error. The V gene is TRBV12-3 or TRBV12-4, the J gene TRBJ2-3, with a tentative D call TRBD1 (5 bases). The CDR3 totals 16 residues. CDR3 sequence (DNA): TGTGCCAGCGGGGATTGGACAATTCCGAGCACAAATACGCAGTATTTT. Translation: CASGDWTIPSTNTQYF.

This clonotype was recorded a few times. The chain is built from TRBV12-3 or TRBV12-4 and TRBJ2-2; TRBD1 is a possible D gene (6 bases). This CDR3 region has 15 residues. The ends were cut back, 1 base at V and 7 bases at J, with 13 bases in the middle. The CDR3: CASSLDRVEDGELFF. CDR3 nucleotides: TGTGCCAGCAGTTTAGACAGGGTAGAGGACGGGGAGCTGTTTTTT.

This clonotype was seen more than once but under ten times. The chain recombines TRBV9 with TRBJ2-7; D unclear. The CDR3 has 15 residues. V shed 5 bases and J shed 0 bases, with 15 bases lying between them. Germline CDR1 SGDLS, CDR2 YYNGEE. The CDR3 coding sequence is TGTGCCAGCAGTCCGGTCCCTTTCAGCTCCTACGAGCAGTACTTC. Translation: CASSPVPFSSYEQYF.

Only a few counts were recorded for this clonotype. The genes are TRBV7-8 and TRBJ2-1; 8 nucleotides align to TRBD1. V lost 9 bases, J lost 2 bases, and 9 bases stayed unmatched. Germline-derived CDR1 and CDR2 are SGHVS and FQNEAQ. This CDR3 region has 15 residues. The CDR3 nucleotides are TGTGCCAGTTGCCCCCGGGACAGGCCCTACAATGAGCAGTTCTTC. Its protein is CASCPRDRPYNEQFF.

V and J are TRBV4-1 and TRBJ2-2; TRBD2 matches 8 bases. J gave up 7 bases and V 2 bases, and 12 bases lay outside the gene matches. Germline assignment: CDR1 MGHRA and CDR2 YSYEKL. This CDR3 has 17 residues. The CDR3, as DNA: TGCGCCAGCAGCCAATCGGACGGGGGGGCCCGGTACGGGGAGCTGTTTTTT. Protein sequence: CASSQSDGGARYGELFF.

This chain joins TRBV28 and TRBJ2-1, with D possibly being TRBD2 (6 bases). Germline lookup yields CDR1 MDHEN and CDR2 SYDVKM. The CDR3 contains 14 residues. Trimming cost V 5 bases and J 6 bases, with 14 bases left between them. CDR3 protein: CASSTIAEGNEQFF. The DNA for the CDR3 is TGTGCCAGCAGTACTATAGCGGAGGGCAATGAGCAGTTCTTC.

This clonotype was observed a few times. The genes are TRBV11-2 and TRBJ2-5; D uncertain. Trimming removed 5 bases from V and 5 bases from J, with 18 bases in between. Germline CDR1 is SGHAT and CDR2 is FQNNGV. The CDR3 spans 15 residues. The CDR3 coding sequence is TGTGCCAGCAGCCTGTCCGGTCTGGGCGAGGAGACCCAGTACTTC. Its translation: CASSLSGLGEETQYF. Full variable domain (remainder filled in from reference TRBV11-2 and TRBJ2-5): EAGVAQSPRYKIIEKRQSVAFWCNPISGHATLYWYQQILGQGPKLLIQFQNNGVVDDSQLPKDRFSAERLKGVDSTLKIQPAKLEDSAVYLCASSLSGLGEETQYFGPGTRLLVL.

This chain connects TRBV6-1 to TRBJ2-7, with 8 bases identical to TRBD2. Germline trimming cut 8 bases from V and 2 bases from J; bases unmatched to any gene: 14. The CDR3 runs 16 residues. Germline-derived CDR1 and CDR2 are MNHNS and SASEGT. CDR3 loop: CASGVMIGLAPYEQYF. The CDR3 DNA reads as TGTGCCAGCGGTGTAATGATTGGACTAGCCCCCTACGAGCAGTACTTC.

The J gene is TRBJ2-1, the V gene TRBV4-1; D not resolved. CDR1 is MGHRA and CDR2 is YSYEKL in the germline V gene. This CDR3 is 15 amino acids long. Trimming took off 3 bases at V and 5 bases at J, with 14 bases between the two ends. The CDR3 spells CASSQGPTGNNEQFF. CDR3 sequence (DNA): TGCGCCAGCAGCCAGGGCCCGACTGGAAACAATGAGCAGTTCTTC.

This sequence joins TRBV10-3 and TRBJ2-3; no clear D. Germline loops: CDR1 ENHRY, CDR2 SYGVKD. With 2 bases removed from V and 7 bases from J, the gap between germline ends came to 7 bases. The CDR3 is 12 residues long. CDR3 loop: CAISEGGNTQYF. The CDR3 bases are TGTGCCATCAGTGAGGGCGGAAATACGCAGTATTTT.

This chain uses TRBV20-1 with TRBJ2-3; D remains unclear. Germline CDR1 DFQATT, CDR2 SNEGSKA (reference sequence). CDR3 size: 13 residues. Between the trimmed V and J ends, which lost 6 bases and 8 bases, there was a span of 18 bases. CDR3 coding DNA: TGCAGTGCCGAGAAGAGGAGTGACGGTACGCAGTATTTT. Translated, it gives CSAEKRSDGTQYF.

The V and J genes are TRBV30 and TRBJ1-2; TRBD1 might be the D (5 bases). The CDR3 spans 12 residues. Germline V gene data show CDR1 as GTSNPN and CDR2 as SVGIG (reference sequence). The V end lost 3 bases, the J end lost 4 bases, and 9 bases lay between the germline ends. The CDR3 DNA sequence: TGTGCCTGGAGGCCAGGGCCCTATGGCTACACCTTC. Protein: CAWRPGPYGYTF.

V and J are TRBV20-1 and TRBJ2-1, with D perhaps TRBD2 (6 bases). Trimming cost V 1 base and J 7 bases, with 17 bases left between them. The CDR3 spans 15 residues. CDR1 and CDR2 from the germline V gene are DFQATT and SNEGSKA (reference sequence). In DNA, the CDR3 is TGCAGTGCTAGAGGAACTCGCGCTAGCGCAAATGAGCAGTTCTTC. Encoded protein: CSARGTRASANEQFF.

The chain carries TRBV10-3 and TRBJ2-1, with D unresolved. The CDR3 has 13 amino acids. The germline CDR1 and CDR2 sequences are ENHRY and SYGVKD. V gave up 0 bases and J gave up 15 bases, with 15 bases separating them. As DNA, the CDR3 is TGTGCCATCAGTGAGTCGGATGTCCCCCGGCTGTTCTTC. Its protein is CAISESDVPRLFF.

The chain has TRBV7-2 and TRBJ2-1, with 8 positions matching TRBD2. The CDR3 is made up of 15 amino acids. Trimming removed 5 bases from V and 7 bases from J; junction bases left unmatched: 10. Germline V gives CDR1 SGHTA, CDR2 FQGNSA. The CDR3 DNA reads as TGTGCCAGCAGCCTGCGGGGGACTAGAGGGAATGAGCAGTTCTTC. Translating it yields CASSLRGTRGNEQFF.